What follows is one T cell receptor beta chain and its context. Its recognized antigen is unknown. Base qualities were left out, and no much larger clone turns up one base away. For CDR1 and CDR2, the germline V gene lists SNHLY and FYNNEI. Here V drops 4 bases and J drops 4 bases, and the junction holds 4 bases not matched to any gene. The CDR3 contains 15 residues, cysteine and phenylalanine counted. The sequence is cut down to CDR3 DNA, 45 bases in frame from base 1. This sample is drawn from a study of blood T cell repertoires in COVID-19 (dated by TCRdb to 2018 to 2020). Background for the entire study: The collaborator samples originated in the United States, Italy and Spain and spanned the acute and convalescent phases of COVID-19. The material from the prospective study consisted of cDNA or gDNA derived from T cells, B-cell-depleted T cells, or PBMCs. The dataset comprised deeply sampled blood TCRbeta repertoires from subjects exposed to, actively infected with, or recovered from COVID-19. A freely available public database, intended as a resource for researchers studying the immune response to SARS-CoV-2, is where the repertoires were released. Samples came from the ongoing ImmuneRACE study (first 160 participants) plus 1,254 subjects from 6 global collaborators. Nearly every sample came with metadata listing a de-identified subject ID, COVID-19 status, age in years and sex. Where HLA class I and class II types were available, the types were taken from metadata supplied by the sample provider, not from assay-based typing. Study-level results and caveats: The quantity of clinical and demographic metadata differed by source and by participant and was supplied without curation.

TCRbeta CDR3 regions were amplified from genomic DNA by means of the immunoSEQ Assay, a bias-controlled multiplex PCR. Turning to the authors' computational methods: The number of nucleated cells in each sample was estimated from the amplification of reference gene primers within the assay. To quantify the absolute abundance of each unique TCRbeta CDR3 rearrangement, sequence reads were collapsed and filtered. For each sample, productive Simpson clonality was calculated as the square root of Simpson's diversity index over productive rearrangements. In its TCRdb copy, this immuneACCESS table keeps in-frame sequences only and misses some clones. Where compared with another copy, unresolved V genes explain less than half of these, and the others have no known cause. V, J and clone size were drawn from that table, and D and trimming were deduced from the DNA. The sample table shows approximately 250,000 clones, and approximately 84% are seen once. Around 4% of the sample is held by the ten biggest clonotypes.

The collaborating institutions used their own protocols to collect whole blood in K2EDTA tubes. Collaborator samples were shipped for TCRbeta analysis as frozen whole blood, isolated PBMCs, or DNA extracted from either sample type. The chain is made from TRBV2 and TRBJ2-4, and TRBD2 matches 10 of the central bases. The sequenced material came from peripheral blood. The source is a man aged 45-65 years with acute or convalescent COVID-19. Read as DNA, the sequence is TGTGCCAGCAGTGCGGTAGCGGGGGGAAAAAACATTCAGTACTTC. Its amino acids are CASSAVAGGKNIQYF.